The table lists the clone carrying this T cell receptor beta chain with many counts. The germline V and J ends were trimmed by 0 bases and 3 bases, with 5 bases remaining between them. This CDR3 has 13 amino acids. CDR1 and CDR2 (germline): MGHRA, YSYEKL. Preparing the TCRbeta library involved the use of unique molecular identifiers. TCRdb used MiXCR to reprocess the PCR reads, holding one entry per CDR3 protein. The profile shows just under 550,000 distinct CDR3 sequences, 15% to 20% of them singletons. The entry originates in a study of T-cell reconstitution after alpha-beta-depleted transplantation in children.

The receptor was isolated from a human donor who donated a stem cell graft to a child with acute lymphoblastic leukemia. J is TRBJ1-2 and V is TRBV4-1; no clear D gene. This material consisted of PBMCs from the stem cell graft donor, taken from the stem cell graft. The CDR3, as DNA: TGCGCCAGCAGCCAAGATCGAGACTATGGCTACACCTTC. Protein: CASSQDRDYGYTF.